Sequencing of this T cell receptor (beta chain) was carried out in a study of Tregs in tolerant kidney transplant recipients. As for the study in general: Related graft donors supplied nonmyeloablative bone marrow transplants, and mixed chimerism was transient.

Unstimulated Tregs (CD4+CD25+CD127-) and CD4+CD25- non-Tregs were sorted from PBMCs. An overnight rest at 37°C with approximately 210 IU/ml IL-2 preceded regulatory T cell sorting from thawed PBMCs. Clones were sequenced by immunoSEQ multiplex PCR, and TCRdb holds only the in-frame ones, with some missing. The sample has 75,000 to 80,000 clones, less than 95% seen once. The V segment lost 5 bases and the J segment 5 bases; nucleotides outside the gene matches: 5. Germline CDR1 reads MNHEY; CDR2 reads SVGAGI. The CDR3 consists of 14 residues. Sample: Tregs from blood, taken before the transplant. The rearrangement uses TRBV6-5 and TRBJ2-2, with TRBD2 matching 7 bases. The source of this sequence is a human donor who received a combined kidney and bone marrow transplant. The CDR3: CASSGTTLTGELFF. CDR3 in DNA: TGTGCCAGCAGTGGGACTACCTTAACCGGGGAGCTGTTTTTT.